This TCR beta chain was identified in a study of CD8 T cells in ankylosing spondylitis. Details on this clonotype: Its target is unknown.

Study findings and constraints: Certain motif variants had earlier been reported in reactive arthritis synovial fluid and blood. CD8+ by phenotype, disease-linked clones were relatively rare in peripheral blood.

V was trimmed by 7 bases and J by 3 bases, leaving 19 bases between them. The CDR3 has 15 residues. The TCR beta libraries were generated through quantitative 5'-RACE incorporating molecular barcodes. One entry per CDR3 protein, called by TCRdb with MiXCR from the 5' RACE reads. The profile shows just under 350,000 distinct CDR3 sequences, approximately 15% of them singletons. The source material was blood, either unsorted or a sorted T cell fraction (not recorded which). The rearrangement uses TRBV12-3 or TRBV12-4 and TRBJ2-7; TRBD2 might be the D (6 bases). This receptor was taken from a male donor with ankylosing spondylitis or in good health (not recorded which). CDR3 protein: CASNSHRGTGYEQYF. The CDR3 coding sequence is TGTGCCAGCAACTCTCACCGGGGGACCGGCTACGAGCAGTACTTC.